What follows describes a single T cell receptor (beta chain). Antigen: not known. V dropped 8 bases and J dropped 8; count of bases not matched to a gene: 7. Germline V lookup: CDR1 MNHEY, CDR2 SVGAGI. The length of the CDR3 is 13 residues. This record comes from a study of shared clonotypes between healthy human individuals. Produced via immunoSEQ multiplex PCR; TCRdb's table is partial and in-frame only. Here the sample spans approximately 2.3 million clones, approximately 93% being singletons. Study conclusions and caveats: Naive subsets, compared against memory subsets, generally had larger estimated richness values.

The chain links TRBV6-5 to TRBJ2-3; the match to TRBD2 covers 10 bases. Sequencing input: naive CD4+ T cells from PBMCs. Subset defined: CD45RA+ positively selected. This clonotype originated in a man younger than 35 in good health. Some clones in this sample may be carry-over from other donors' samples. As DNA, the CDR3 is TGTGCCAGCTGTACTAGCGGGATCCGTACGCAGTATTTT. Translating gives CASCTSGIRTQYF.